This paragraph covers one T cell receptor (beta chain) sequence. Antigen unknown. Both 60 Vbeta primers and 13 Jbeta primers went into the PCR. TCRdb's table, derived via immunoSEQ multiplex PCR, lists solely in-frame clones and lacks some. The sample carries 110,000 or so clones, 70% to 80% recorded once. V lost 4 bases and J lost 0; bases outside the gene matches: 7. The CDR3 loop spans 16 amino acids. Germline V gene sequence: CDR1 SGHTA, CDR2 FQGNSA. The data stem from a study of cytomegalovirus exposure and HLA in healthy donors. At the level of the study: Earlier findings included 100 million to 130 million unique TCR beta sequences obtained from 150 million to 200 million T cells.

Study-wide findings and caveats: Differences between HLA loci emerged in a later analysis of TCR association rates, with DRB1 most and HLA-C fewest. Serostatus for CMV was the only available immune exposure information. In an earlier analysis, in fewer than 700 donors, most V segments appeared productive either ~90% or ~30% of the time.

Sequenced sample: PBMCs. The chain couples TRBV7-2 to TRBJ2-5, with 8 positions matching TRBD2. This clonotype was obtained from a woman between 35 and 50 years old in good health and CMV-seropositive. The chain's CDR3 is CASSSTSAYYQETQYF. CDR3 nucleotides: TGTGCCAGCAGCTCGACTAGCGCCTACTACCAAGAGACCCAGTACTTC.